This T cell receptor (beta chain) comes out of a study of shared clonotypes between healthy human individuals. Findings and limits, study-wide: Clonotype sharing levels among donors were expected to vary with sequencing depth. Sampling used blood alone; tissue repertoires probably differ.

This clone was observed a handful of times. Its specificity is not known. Libraries were prepared by immunoSEQ multiplex PCR; TCRdb keeps only in-frame clonotypes and omits some of them. The sample has fewer than 600,000 clones; around 78% are singletons. Per germline, CDR1 SEHNR and CDR2 FQNEAQ (reference sequence). V gave up 5 bases and J gave up 0 bases; unmatched junction bases: 13. The CDR3 is 19 amino acids. Sequenced sample: PBMCs. This sequence joins TRBV7-9 and TRBJ2-6, with TRBD1 identical over 7 bases. The origin of this receptor is a woman aged 40-49 years in good health. Some clones in this sample may be carry-over from other donors' samples. The CDR3 sequence is CASSPWTGPFLSGANVLTF. In DNA form, the CDR3 reads TGTGCCAGCAGCCCTTGGACAGGCCCCTTCCTCTCTGGGGCCAACGTCCTGACTTTC.